The rows below give T cell receptor beta chains drawn from one sample of a study of T cell repertoires in ileal Crohn's disease. TCRdb keeps only in-frame clones here, not all; method: immunoSEQ multiplex PCR. This table holds 4,100 or so clones, approximately 81% found once. The sequencing input was ileal tissue. These receptors were collected from an adult with Crohn's disease. CDR3s include the opening cysteine and the closing phenylalanine or tryptophan. D genes are given only for firm matches. Where a row states a size, it is once, few, many or the class of an expanded clone; other rows omit it.

size	J	V	D	CDR3	DNA
NA	TRBJ1-4	TRBV7-8	NA	CASSPWGGARNEKLFF	TGTGCCAGCAGCCCCTGGGGGGGGGCTAGGAATGAAAAACTGTTTTTT
NA	TRBJ2-1	TRBV5-4	TRBD2	CASSSVLAGDYNEQFF	TGTGCCAGCAGCTCGGTACTAGCGGGCGATTACAATGAGCAGTTCTTC
NA	TRBJ2-7	TRBV19	TRBD2	CASSRPGLENYEQYF	TGTGCCAGTAGTAGGCCGGGACTAGAGAACTACGAGCAGTACTTC
NA	TRBJ1-3	TRBV5-3	NA	CARSLGSNSYSGNTIYF	TGTGCCAGAAGCTTGGGTAGCAACTCTTACTCTGGAAACACCATATATTTT
NA	TRBJ2-5	TRBV5-1	TRBD1	CASSTGQGGRQETQYF	TGCGCCAGCAGCACCGGACAGGGTGGACGCCAAGAGACCCAGTACTTC
NA	TRBJ1-6	TRBV10-3	NA	CAISETAGRSPLHF	TGTGCCATCAGTGAAACGGCAGGGCGTTCACCCCTCCACTTT
NA	TRBJ2-7	TRBV7-9	NA	CASSHLVSYEQYF	TGTGCCAGCAGCCACCTCGTTAGCTACGAGCAGTACTTC
NA	TRBJ1-5	TRBV19	TRBD1	CASSMTGLQPQHF	TGTGCCAGTAGTATGACAGGGTTGCAGCCCCAGCATTTT
NA	TRBJ2-2	TRBV19	NA	CTSKHNTNTGELFF	TGTACCAGTAAACACAACACGAACACCGGGGAGCTGTTTTTT
NA	TRBJ1-2	TRBV29-1	TRBD1	CSATGGSGGYTF	TGCAGCGCGACAGGGGGATCAGGAGGCTACACCTTC
NA	TRBJ2-6	TRBV7-2	NA	CASSLGRGANVLTF	TGTGCCAGCAGCTTAGGGAGGGGGGCCAACGTCCTGACTTTC
once	TRBJ1-2	TRBV6-5	NA	CASSSPRVQFNYGYTF	TGTGCCAGCAGTTCCCCCAGGGTGCAGTTTAACTATGGCTACACCTTC
once	TRBJ1-4	TRBV4-2	NA	CVSSQVPQQRLSSEDATNEKLFF	TGTGTCAGCAGCCAAGTTCCCCAGCAGCGGCTTTCCTCAGAGGATGCAACTAATGAAAAACTGTTTTTT
NA	TRBJ1-2	TRBV6-5	TRBD1	CASSRDRANYGYTF	TGTGCCAGCAGTCGGGACAGAGCTAACTATGGCTACACCTTC
few	TRBJ2-7	TRBV4-1	TRBD1	CASSQDRGLEQYF	TGCGCCAGCAGCCAAGATAGGGGGCTCGAGCAGTACTTC
NA	TRBJ1-6	TRBV7-9	NA	CASSVTTNSPLHF	TGTGCCAGCAGCGTTACTACAAATTCACCCCTCCACTTT
NA	TRBJ1-2	TRBV28	NA	CASSVRDPHYGYTF	TGTGCCAGCAGTGTCCGGGATCCTCACTATGGCTACACCTTC
NA	TRBJ2-3	TRBV29-1	NA	CSVGGARDSTDTQYF	TGCAGCGTTGGCGGGGCCAGGGACAGCACAGATACGCAGTATTTT
NA	TRBJ1-2	TRBV11-3	TRBD1	CASSAGQGAYGYTF	TGTGCCAGCAGCGCGGGACAGGGGGCCTATGGCTACACCTTC
NA	TRBJ1-4	TRBV19	TRBD1	CASSFGPGGEKLFF	TGTGCCAGTAGTTTCGGCCCAGGGGGTGAAAAACTGTTTTTT
NA	TRBJ1-3	TRBV5-1	NA	CASTRGGSGNTIYF	TGCGCCAGCACGAGGGGGGGCTCTGGAAACACCATATATTTT
NA	TRBJ1-6	TRBV11-3	TRBD1	CASSLHGTANSPLHF	TGTGCCAGCAGCCTCCACGGGACAGCTAATTCACCCCTCCACTTT
NA	TRBJ2-5	TRBV7-6	NA	CASSLALYKETQYF	TGTGCCAGCAGCTTAGCGTTGTATAAAGAGACCCAGTACTTC
few	TRBJ2-1	TRBV11-3	NA	CASSLPLSGEQFF	TGTGCCAGCAGCTTGCCCCTTAGCGGTGAGCAGTTCTTC
NA	TRBJ2-7	TRBV28	NA	CASSSPRGGYEQYF	TGTGCCAGCAGTTCCCCGCGGGGCGGTTACGAGCAGTACTTC
NA	TRBJ2-3	TRBV5-1	TRBD2	CASSPTSGGPSTDTQYF	TGCGCCAGCAGCCCTACTAGCGGGGGGCCTAGCACAGATACGCAGTATTTT
NA	TRBJ2-5	TRBV5-4	TRBD2	CASSSAGIRETQYF	TGTGCCAGCAGCTCAGCGGGGATAAGAGAGACCCAGTACTTC
NA	TRBJ2-7	TRBV5-6	TRBD2	CASSMGLATGYEQYF	TGTGCCAGCAGCATGGGACTAGCAACGGGGTACGAGCAGTACTTC
NA	TRBJ1-2	TRBV28	TRBD1	CASRPGGGQNYGYTF	TGTGCCAGCAGACCAGGGGGTGGCCAGAACTATGGCTACACCTTC
NA	TRBJ2-7	TRBV28	NA	CASRSPSRAPVGYEQYF	TGTGCCAGCAGAAGTCCCTCCCGTGCCCCAGTTGGCTACGAGCAGTACTTC
NA	TRBJ1-1	TRBV28	NA	CASNPTPNTEAFF	TGTGCCAGCAATCCGACACCGAACACTGAAGCTTTCTTT
NA	TRBJ1-5	TRBV6-1	NA	CAAGAVHQPQHF	TGTGCCGCCGGAGCAGTACATCAGCCCCAGCATTTT
NA	TRBJ2-7	TRBV14	TRBD1	CASRETGTGLLEQYF	TGTGCCAGCAGAGAAACCGGGACAGGCCTACTCGAGCAGTACTTC
NA	TRBJ1-1	TRBV7-2	NA	CASSLAGQNTEAFF	TGTGCCAGCAGCTTAGCCGGACAGAACACTGAAGCTTTCTTT
NA	TRBJ1-5	TRBV23-1	NA	CASTAYGDNQPQHF	TGCGCCAGCACGGCATATGGAGACAATCAGCCCCAGCATTTT
once	TRBJ1-2	TRBV6-5	NA	CASSMEGNYGYTF	TGTGCCAGCAGTATGGAGGGGAACTATGGCTACACCTTC
NA	TRBJ2-5	TRBV6-4	TRBD2	CASSDSAGGPETQYF	TGTGCCAGCAGTGACTCAGCGGGGGGGCCAGAGACCCAGTACTTC
NA	TRBJ1-2	TRBV5-4	NA	CASSLENTNYGYTF	TGTGCCAGCAGCTTGGAGAACACTAACTATGGCTACACCTTC
few	TRBJ2-7	TRBV6-5	NA	CASSIGDTYEQYF	TGTGCCAGCAGTATCGGGGATACCTACGAGCAGTACTTC
once	TRBJ1-1	TRBV6-5	NA	CASNPGGTGAFF	TGTGCCAGCAATCCCGGGGGGACCGGCGCTTTCTTT
few	TRBJ2-3	TRBV5-1	TRBD2	CATRRTSGGPSTDTQYF	TGCGCCACTCGTCGGACTAGCGGGGGGCCTAGCACAGATACGCAGTATTTT
NA	TRBJ1-2	TRBV19	TRBD1	CASSIVKTGNYGYTF	TGTGCCAGTAGTATAGTTAAGACAGGGAACTATGGCTACACCTTC
NA	TRBJ1-1	TRBV4-2	TRBD1	CASSQESGQVNTEAFF	TGTGCCAGCAGCCAAGAATCCGGACAGGTCAACACTGAAGCTTTCTTT
NA	TRBJ2-2	TRBV7-2	NA	CASSPLLGELFF	TGTGCCAGCAGCCCACTACTCGGGGAGCTGTTTTTT
NA	TRBJ1-5	TRBV23-1	NA	CASSGGGASNQPQHF	TGCGCCAGCAGTGGTGGGGGCGCTAGCAATCAGCCCCAGCATTTT